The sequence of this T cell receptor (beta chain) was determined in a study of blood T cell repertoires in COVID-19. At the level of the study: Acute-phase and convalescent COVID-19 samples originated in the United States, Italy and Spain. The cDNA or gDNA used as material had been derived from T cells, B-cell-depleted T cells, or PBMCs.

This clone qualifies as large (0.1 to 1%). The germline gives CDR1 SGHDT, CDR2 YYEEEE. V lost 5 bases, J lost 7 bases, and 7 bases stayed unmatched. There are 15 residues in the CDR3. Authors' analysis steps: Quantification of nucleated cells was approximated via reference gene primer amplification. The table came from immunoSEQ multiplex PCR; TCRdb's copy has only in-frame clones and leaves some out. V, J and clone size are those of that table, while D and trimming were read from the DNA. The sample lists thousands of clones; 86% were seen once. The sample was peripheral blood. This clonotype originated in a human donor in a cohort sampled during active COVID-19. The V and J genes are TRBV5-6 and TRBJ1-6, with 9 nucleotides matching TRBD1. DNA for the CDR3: TGTGCCAGCAGACTGGGACAGGGATTAAATTCACCCCTCCACTTT. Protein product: CASRLGQGLNSPLHF.